The sequence of this TCR beta chain was determined in a study of response to subunit inactivated influenza vaccine. Study outcomes and limitations: With each seasonal influenza vaccination, the authors suggested, few new T cells are recruited.

CDR3 length: 13 amino acids. One entry per CDR3 protein, called by TCRdb with MiXCR from the RT-PCR reads. The sample has 700,000 to 800,000 distinct CDR3 sequences; approximately 17% are singletons. As regards this clonotype: Its antigen is as yet unknown.

V usage is TRBV21-1 and J usage is TRBJ2-3. TRBV21-1 is a listed pseudogene. Material: PBMCs from blood, obtained 5 days after vaccination. The TCR originated in a man aged 50 to 59 who received an inactivated influenza vaccine. The CDR3 DNA reads TGTGCCAGCAGGAAGGACGGGACAGATACGCAGTATTTT. As protein: CASRKDGTDTQYF.